This T cell receptor beta chain was identified in a study of blood T cell repertoires in COVID-19. As for the study in general: PBMCs, B-cell-depleted T cells, or T cells provided the cDNA or gDNA that made up the material.

The study drew participants aged about 18 to 95 years from fewer than 30 US areas. Under the authors' procedure: Amplification of reference gene primers provided the estimated nucleated cell counts. Clones were read by immunoSEQ multiplex PCR, and TCRdb kept only the in-frame ones, dropping some. V and J calls plus clone size are reproduced from that table; the DNA served to infer D and trimming. The table records some 140,000 clones, 84% of them present only once. CDR1 and CDR2 (germline): SGHNT, YYREEE (reference sequence). After removal of 4 bases from V and 5 bases from J, the junction contained 11 bases not matched to a gene. This CDR3 has 16 residues.

The material sequenced was PBMCs or T cells enriched from blood (not recorded which). This sequence originates from a man between 40 and 49 years old with acute COVID-19. The chain uses TRBV5-4 and TRBJ2-5, with 10 bases that match TRBD2. This CDR3 is CASSIDPGLATETQYF. DNA for the CDR3: TGTGCCAGCAGCATAGACCCGGGACTAGCGACCGAGACCCAGTACTTC. The variable domain in full, completed from reference TRBV5-4 and TRBJ2-5, reads ETGVTQSPTHLIKTRGQQVTLRCSSQSGHNTVSWYQQALGQGPQFIFQYYREEENGRGNFPPRFSGLQFPNYSSELNVNALELDDSALYLCASSIDPGLATETQYFGPGTRLLVL.